The subject of this entry is one TCR beta chain. The antigen remains unidentified. These data belong to a study of cytomegalovirus exposure and HLA in healthy donors. Findings of the study overall: In a later analysis, TCR association rates varied by HLA locus: DRB1 most, HLA-C fewest. Cytomegalovirus-associated TCR beta chains were listed, numbering over 150. Follow-up analysis later connected one missense variant in DCLRE1C with trimming of TCR beta V- and J-genes. Cytomegalovirus status was reportedly diagnosed by the classifier with high sensitivity and specificity.

The PCR contained 60 Vbeta and 13 Jbeta primers. Profiling relied on immunoSEQ multiplex PCR, and the TCRdb table lists in-frame clones only, not all of them. This table holds about 90,000 clones, approximately 69% found once. Sequencing was performed on PBMCs. This TCR was sampled from a woman aged 45-65 years in good health and CMV-seropositive.

This CDR3 reads CASSSLPGQQNTEAFF. The CDR3 nucleotides read TGTGCCAGTAGTTCGTTACCCGGACAGCAGAACACTGAAGCTTTCTTT. The chain has TRBV19 and TRBJ1-1; tentatively, D is TRBD1 (6 bases). Germline V CDR1 and CDR2: LNHDA, SQIVND (reference sequence). The CDR3 loop spans 16 amino acids. Trimming shortened V by 5 bases and J by 1 base, and 17 bases separated the two germline ends.